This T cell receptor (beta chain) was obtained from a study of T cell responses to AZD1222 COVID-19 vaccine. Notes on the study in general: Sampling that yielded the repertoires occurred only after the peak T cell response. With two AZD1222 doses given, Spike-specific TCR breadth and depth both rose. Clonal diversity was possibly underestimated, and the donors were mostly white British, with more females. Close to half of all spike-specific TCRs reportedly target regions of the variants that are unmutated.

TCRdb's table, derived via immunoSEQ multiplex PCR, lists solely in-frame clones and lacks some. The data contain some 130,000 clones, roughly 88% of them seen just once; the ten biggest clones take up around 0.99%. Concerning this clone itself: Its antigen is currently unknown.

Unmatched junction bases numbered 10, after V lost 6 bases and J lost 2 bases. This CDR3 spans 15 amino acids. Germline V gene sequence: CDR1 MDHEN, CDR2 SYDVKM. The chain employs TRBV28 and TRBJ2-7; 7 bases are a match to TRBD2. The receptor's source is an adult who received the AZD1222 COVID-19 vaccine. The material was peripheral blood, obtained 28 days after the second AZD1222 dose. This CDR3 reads CASRTLGEGTYEQYF. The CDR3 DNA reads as TGTGCCAGCAGAACCTTGGGGGAGGGGACCTACGAGCAGTACTTC.